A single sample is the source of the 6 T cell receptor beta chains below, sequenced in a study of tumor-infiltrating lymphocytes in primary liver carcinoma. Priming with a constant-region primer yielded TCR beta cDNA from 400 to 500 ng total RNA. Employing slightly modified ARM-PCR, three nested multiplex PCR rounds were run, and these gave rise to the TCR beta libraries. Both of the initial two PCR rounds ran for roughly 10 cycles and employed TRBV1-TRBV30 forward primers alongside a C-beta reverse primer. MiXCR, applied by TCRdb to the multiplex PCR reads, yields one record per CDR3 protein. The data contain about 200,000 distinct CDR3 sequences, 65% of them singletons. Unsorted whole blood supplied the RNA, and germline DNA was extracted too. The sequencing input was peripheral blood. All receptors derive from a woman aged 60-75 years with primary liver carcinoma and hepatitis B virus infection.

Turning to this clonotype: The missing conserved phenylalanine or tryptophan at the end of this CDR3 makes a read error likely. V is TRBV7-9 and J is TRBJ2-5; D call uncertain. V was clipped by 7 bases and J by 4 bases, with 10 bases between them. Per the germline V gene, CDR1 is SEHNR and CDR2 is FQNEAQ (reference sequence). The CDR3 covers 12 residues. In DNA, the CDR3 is TGTGCCAGCAACTTTGGTGTAGAGACCCAGTACGTC. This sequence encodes CASNFGVETQYV.

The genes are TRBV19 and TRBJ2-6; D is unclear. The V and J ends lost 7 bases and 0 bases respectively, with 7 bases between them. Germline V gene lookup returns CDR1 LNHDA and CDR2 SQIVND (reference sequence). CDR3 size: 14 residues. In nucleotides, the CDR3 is TGTGCCAGTAAGCCGAACTCTGGGGCCAACGTCCTGACTTTC. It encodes CASKPNSGANVLTF.

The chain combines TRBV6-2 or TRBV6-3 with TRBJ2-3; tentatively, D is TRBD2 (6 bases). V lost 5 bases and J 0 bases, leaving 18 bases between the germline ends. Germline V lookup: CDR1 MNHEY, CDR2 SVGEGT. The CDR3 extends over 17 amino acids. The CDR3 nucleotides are TGTGCCAGCAGTCACGCCCGGACTATGGAAAGCACAGATACGCAGTATTTT. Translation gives CASSHARTMESTDTQYF.

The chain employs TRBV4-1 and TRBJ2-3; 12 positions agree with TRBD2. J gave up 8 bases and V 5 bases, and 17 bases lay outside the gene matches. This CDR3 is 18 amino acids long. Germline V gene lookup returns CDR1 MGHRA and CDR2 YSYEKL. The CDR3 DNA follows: TGCGCCAGCAGCAGTCCAAAGCGCAGACTAGCGGGAGAGGGTACGCAGTATTTT. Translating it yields CASSSPKRRLAGEGTQYF.

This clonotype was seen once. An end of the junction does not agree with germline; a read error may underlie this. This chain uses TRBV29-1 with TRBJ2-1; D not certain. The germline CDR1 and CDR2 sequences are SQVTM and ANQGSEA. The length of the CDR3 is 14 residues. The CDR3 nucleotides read TGCTGCGTTGAGAGTCCGAGAACCCGCGATGAGCAGTTCTTC. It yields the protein CCVESPRTRDEQFF.

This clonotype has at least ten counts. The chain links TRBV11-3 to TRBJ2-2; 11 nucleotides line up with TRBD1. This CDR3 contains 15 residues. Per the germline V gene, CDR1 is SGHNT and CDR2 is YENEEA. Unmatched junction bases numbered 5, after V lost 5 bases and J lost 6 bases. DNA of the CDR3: TGTGCCAGCAGCCCCCAGGACAGGGGGCCCGGGGAGCTGTTTTTT. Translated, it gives CASSPQDRGPGELFF.